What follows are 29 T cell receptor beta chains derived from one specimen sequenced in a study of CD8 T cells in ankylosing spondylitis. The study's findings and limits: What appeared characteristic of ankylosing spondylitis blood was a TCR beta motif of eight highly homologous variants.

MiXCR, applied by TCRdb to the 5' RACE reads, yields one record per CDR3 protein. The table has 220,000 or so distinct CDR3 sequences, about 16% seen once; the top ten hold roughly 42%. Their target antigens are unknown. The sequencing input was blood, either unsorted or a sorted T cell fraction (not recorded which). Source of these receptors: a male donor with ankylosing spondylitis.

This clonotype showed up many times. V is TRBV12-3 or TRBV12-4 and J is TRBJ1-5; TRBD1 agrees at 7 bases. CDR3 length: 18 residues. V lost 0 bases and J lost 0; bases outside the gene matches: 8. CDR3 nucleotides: TGTGCCAGCAGTTTAGCGTGGGGCAGGGGGTATAGCAATCAGCCCCAGCATTTT. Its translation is CASSLAWGRGYSNQPQHF.

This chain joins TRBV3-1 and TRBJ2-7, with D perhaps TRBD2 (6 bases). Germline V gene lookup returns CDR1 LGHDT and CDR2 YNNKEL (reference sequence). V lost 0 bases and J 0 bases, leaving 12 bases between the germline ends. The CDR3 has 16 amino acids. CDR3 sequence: CASSQDRGGNSYEQYF. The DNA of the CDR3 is TGTGCCAGCAGCCAAGATCGGGGAGGCAACTCCTACGAGCAGTACTTC.

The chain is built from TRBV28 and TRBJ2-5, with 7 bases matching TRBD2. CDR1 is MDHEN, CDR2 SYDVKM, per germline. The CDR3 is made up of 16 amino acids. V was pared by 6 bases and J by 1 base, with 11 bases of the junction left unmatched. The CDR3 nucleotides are TGTGCCAGCAGCCCTGGGGCTAGCGGAGTCCAAGAGACCCAGTACTTC. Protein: CASSPGASGVQETQYF.

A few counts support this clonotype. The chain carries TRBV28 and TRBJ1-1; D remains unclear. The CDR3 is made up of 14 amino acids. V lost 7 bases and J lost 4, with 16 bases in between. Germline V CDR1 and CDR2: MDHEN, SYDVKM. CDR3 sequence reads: CASTDSGTLTEAFF. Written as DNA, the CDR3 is TGTGCCAGCACCGACTCGGGCACCCTCACTGAAGCTTTCTTT.

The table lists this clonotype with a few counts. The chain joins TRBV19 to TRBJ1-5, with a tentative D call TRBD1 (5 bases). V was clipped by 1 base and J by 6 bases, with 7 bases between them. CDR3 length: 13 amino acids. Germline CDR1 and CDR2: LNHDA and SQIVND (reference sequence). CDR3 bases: TGTGCCAGTAGTATAGCAGGGTTTCAGCCCCAGCATTTT. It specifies CASSIAGFQPQHF.

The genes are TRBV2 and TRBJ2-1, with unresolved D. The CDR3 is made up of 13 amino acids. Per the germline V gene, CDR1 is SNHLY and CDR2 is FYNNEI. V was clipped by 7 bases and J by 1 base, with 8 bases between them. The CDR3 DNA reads TGTGCCAGCACCCAGGATTCCTACAATGAGCAGTTCTTC. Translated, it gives CASTQDSYNEQFF.

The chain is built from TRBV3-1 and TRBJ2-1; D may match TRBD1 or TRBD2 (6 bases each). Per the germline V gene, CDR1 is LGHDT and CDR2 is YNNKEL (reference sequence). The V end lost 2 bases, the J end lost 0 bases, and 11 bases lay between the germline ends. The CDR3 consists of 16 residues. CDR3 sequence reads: CASSQPGASSYNEQFF. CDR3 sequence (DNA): TGTGCCAGCAGCCAACCGGGGGCCAGCTCCTACAATGAGCAGTTCTTC.

The CDR3 reads CASSGGPRGTGSYEQYF. The DNA of the CDR3 is TGTGCCAGCAGTGGCGGGCCCCGGGGGACAGGGTCCTACGAGCAGTACTTC. The chain joins TRBV2 to TRBJ2-7; 9 bases fit TRBD1. The CDR3 consists of 17 residues. Germline CDR1 and CDR2: SNHLY and FYNNEI. The V and J ends lost 4 bases and 1 base, in that order; junction bases with no gene match: 11.

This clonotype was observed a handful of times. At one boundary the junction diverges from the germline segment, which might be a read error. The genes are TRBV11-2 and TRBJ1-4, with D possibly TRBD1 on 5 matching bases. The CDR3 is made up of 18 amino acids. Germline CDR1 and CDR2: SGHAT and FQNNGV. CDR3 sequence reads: CASSSTLAGQGSNEKLFF. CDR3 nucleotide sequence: TGTGCCAGCAGCTCAACCCTTGCCGGCCAGGGTTCTAACGAAAAACTGTTTTTT.

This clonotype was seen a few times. The CDR3 nucleotides are TGTGCCAGCAGTTTTCAACTAGCGGGGCCCAATGAGCAGTTCTTC. This sequence encodes CASSFQLAGPNEQFF. The rearrangement links TRBV27 to TRBJ2-1; TRBD2 agrees at 10 bases. The CDR3 is made up of 15 amino acids. Germline CDR1 is MNHEY and CDR2 is SMNVEV (reference sequence). The V and J ends lost 3 bases and 6 bases, in that order; junction bases with no gene match: 5.

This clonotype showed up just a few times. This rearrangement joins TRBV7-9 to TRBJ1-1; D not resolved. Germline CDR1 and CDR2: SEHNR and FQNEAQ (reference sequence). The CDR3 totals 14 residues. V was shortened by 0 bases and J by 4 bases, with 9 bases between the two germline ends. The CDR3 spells CASSLAILGTEAFF. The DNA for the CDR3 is TGTGCCAGCAGCTTAGCGATACTTGGCACTGAAGCTTTCTTT.

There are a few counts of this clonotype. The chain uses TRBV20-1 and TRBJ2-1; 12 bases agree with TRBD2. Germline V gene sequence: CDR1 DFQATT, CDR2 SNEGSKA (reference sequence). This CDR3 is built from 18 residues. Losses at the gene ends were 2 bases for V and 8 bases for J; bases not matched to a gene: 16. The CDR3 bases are TGCAGTGCTAGAATTCTCCGACTAGCGGGAGTGCATATGGATGAGCAGTTCTTC. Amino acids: CSARILRLAGVHMDEQFF.

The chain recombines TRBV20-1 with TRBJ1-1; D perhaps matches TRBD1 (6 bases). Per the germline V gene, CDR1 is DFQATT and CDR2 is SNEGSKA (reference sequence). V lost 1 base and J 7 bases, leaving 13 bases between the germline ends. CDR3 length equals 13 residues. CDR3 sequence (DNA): TGCAGTGCTAGAGGGGGGCAGGGCGTTGAAGCTTTCTTT. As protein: CSARGGQGVEAFF.

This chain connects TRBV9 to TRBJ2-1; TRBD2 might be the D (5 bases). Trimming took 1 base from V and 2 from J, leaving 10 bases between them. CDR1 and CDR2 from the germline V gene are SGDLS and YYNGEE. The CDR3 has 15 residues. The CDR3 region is CASSVLSGTYNEQFF. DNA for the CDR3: TGTGCCAGCAGCGTACTAAGCGGCACCTACAATGAGCAGTTCTTC.

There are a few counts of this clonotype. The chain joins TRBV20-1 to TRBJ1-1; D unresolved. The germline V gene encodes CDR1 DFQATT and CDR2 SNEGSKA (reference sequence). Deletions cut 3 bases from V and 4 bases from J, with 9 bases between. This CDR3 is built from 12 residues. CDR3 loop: CSASEGGTEAFF. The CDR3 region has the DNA TGCAGTGCTAGCGAGGGCGGCACTGAAGCTTTCTTT.

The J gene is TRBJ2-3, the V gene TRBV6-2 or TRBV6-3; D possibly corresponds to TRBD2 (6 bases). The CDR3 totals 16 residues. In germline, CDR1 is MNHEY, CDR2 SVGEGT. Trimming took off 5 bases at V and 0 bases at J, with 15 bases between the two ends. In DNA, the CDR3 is TGTGCCAGCAGTAAGGGACTGTTAACTAGCACAGATACGCAGTATTTT. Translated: CASSKGLLTSTDTQYF.

CDR3: CASSYSGVGPQHF. DNA of the CDR3: TGTGCCAGCAGTTACTCAGGGGTTGGGCCCCAGCATTTT. The chain couples TRBV6-5 to TRBJ1-5; possibly TRBD1 for D (5 bases). In germline, CDR1 is MNHEY, CDR2 SVGAGI. The CDR3 is made up of 13 amino acids. Trimming took off 0 bases at V and 9 bases at J, with 9 bases between the two ends.

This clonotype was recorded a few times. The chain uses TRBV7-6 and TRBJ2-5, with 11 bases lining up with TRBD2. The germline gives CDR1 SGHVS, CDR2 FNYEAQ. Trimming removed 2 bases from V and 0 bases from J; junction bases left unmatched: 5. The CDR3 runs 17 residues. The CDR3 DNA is TGTGCCAGCAGCTTACTTAGCGGGGGGGCCAACCAAGAGACCCAGTACTTC. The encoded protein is CASSLLSGGANQETQYF.

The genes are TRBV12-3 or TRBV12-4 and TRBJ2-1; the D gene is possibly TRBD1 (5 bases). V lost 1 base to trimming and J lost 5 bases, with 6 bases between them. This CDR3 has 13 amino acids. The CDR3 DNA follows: TGTGCCAGCAGTTTAGGACAGAACAATGAGCAGTTCTTC. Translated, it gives CASSLGQNNEQFF.

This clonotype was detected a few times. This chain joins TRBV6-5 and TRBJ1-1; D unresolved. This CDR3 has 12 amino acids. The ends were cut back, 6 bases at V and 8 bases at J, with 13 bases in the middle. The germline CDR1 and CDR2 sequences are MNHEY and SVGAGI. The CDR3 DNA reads TGTGCCAGCAGCCCCGGGCCCACCGAAGCTTTCTTT. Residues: CASSPGPTEAFF.

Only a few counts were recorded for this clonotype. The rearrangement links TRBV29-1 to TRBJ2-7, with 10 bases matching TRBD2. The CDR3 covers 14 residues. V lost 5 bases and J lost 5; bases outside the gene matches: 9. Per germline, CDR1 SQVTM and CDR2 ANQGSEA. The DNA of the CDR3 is TGCAGCGTTAAGGGAAAGCGGGAGGGCCACGAGCAGTACTTC. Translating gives CSVKGKREGHEQYF.

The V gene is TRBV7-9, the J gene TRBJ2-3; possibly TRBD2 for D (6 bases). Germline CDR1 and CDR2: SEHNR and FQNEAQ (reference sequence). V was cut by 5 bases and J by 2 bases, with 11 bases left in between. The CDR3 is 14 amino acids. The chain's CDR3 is CASSPRDLTDTQYF. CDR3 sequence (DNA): TGTGCCAGCAGCCCGCGGGACCTCACAGATACGCAGTATTTT. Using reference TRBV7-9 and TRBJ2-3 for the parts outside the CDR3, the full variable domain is DTGVSQNPRHKITKRGQNVTFRCDPISEHNRLYWYRQTLGQGPEFLTYFQNEAQLEKSRLLSDRFSAERPKGSFSTLEIQRTEQGDSAMYLCASSPRDLTDTQYFGPGTRLTVL.

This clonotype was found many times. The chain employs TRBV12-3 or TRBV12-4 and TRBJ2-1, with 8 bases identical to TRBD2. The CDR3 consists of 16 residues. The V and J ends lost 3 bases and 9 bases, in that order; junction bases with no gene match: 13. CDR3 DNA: TGTGCCAGCAGTTTTTACCTCGGAGCGGGAGCCGGTGAGCAGTTCTTC. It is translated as CASSFYLGAGAGEQFF.

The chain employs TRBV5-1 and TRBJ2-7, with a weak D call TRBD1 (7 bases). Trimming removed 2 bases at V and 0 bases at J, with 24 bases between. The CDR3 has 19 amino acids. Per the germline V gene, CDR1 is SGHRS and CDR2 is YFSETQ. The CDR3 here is CASSLGGTANLGFSYEQYF. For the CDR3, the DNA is TGCGCCAGCAGCTTAGGGGGGACAGCCAACCTAGGATTCTCCTACGAGCAGTACTTC.

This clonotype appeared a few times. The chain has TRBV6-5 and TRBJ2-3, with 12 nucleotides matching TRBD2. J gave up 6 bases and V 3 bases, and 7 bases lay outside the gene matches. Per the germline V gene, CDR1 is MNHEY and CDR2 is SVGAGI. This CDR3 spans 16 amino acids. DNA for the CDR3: TGTGCCAGCAGTTATAATGGGCTAGCGGGGGGGGATACGCAGTATTTT. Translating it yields CASSYNGLAGGDTQYF.

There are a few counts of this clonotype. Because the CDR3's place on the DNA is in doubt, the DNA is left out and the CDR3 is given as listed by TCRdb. The CDR3 is CASRPTLLGQGPWDTGELFFF. The chain is built from TRBV6-4 and TRBJ2-2; the table calls TRBD1, which could not be checked here. The CDR3 sequence runs 21 residues, both termini included. In germline, CDR1 is MRHNA, CDR2 SNTAGT.

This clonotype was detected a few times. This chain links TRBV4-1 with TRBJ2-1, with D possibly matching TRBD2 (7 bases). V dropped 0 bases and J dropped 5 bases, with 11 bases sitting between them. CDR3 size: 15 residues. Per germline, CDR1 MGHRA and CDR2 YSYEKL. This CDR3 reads CASSQEGGGNNEQFF. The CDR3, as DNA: TGCGCCAGCAGCCAAGAAGGCGGGGGCAACAATGAGCAGTTCTTC.

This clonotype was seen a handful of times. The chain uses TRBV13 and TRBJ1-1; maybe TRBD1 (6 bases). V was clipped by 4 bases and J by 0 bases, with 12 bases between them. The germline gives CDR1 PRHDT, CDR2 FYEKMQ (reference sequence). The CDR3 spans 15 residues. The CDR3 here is CASSSGADMNTEAFF. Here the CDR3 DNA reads TGTGCCAGCAGCTCGGGGGCAGACATGAACACTGAAGCTTTCTTT.

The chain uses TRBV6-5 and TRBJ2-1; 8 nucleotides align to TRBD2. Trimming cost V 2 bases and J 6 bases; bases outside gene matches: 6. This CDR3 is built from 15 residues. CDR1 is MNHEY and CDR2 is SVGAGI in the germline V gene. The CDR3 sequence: CASSYPGSGGNEQFF. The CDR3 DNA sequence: TGTGCCAGCAGTTACCCCGGGAGCGGGGGCAATGAGCAGTTCTTC.